This T cell receptor (beta chain) was obtained from a study of T cells after yellow fever vaccination. Findings and limits, study-wide: There was a small share of clonotypes that showed up in both the CD4 and CD8 compartments. A large majority of primary-vaccination clones showed up again after the booster (96% CD4, roughly 91% CD8).

Trimming left V 3 bases short and J 5 bases short, with 8 bases between. From germline, CDR1 is DFQATT and CDR2 SNEGSKA (reference sequence). This CDR3 has 11 amino acids. There are many counts of this clonotype. Its antigen is not identified. TCRdb re-derived calls from the 5' RACE reads in MiXCR, one entry per CDR3 protein. The table has over 110,000 distinct CDR3 sequences, approximately 7.7% seen once. The clonotype was recovered from a young man who received the YFV17D yellow fever vaccine. The chain joins TRBV20-1 to TRBJ2-7; D is ambiguous. The starting material was CD4+ T cells sorted from PBMCs, obtained 5 days after the yellow fever booster vaccination. The CDR3 DNA sequence: TGCAGTGCTAGCCCGGGCCACGAGCAGTACTTC. It codes for CSASPGHEQYF.